This T cell receptor beta chain is from a study of neoadjuvant nivolumab and ipilimumab in lung cancer. Looking at the study overall: Nivolumab 3 mg/kg was given days 1, 15 and 29, plus ipilimumab 1 mg/kg day 1 in combination. Study-wide results and caveats: Pretherapy blood TCR richness correlated positively with resected tumor richness. From pretherapy to surgery, tumor richness and clonality rose with dual therapy. TCR richness and clonality were higher in tumors than adjacent uninvolved lung.

Germline lookup yields CDR1 SGHRS and CDR2 YFSETQ. With V trimmed by 5 bases and J by 4 bases, 9 bases remained unmatched. The CDR3 covers 15 residues. Sequencing used immunoSEQ multiplex PCR; TCRdb keeps in-frame clones, though not all of them. The sample contains 20,000 to 25,000 clones, roughly 84% of which appear only once. Note on this clone: Antigen unknown.

The sequence was obtained from an adult with non-small cell lung cancer. The sample here was peripheral blood, taken before neoadjuvant nivolumab, alone or with ipilimumab. The chain uses TRBV5-1 and TRBJ2-7, with TRBD2 matching 10 bases. For the CDR3, the DNA is TGCGCCAGCAGTTACTCCGGGACTAGCGAATACGAGCAGTACTTC. This translates into CASSYSGTSEYEQYF.